These 21 T cell receptor beta chains came from one sample sequenced in a study of technical replicates of blood from a few donors. The protocol was immunoSEQ multiplex PCR, while the TCRdb copy is restricted to in-frame clones and leaves out a portion. The table includes around 76,000 clones, around 97% detected once. The sample consisted of T cells isolated from PBMCs. The receptors derive from a human donor in good health.

The V and J genes are TRBV11-3 and TRBJ2-5, with D tentatively TRBD1 (5 bases). This CDR3 comprises 14 residues. V dropped 2 bases and J dropped 3 bases, with 10 bases sitting between them. The germline V gene encodes CDR1 SGHNT and CDR2 YENEEA. The CDR3 nucleotides are TGTGCCAGCAGCTTATCCCGCAGGGAAGAGACCCAGTACTTC. Its protein product is CASSLSRREETQYF.

This chain links TRBV11-3 with TRBJ1-1; D is ambiguous. The V gene lost 1 base and the J gene lost 3 bases, with 6 bases spanning the gap. The CDR3 covers 13 residues. In germline, CDR1 is SGHNT, CDR2 YENEEA. The DNA of the CDR3 is TGTGCCAGCAGCTTAGGGGAGGACACTGAAGCTTTCTTT. It translates to CASSLGEDTEAFF.

This chain uses TRBV28 with TRBJ2-7; TRBD1 matches 7 bases. This CDR3 spans 14 amino acids. After removal of 3 bases from V and 3 bases from J, the junction contained 5 bases not matched to a gene. The V gene's germline CDR1 is MDHEN and CDR2 SYDVKM. The CDR3 here is CASSFPGQIYEQYF. For the CDR3, the DNA is TGTGCCAGCAGTTTCCCGGGACAGATCTACGAGCAGTACTTC.

The J gene is TRBJ1-5, the V gene TRBV28; the match to TRBD1 covers 7 bases. Per germline, CDR1 MDHEN and CDR2 SYDVKM. Trimming cost V 5 bases and J 0 bases; bases outside gene matches: 10. This CDR3 spans 17 amino acids. Written as DNA, the CDR3 is TGTGCCAGCAGTATCATTGGACAGGCATATAGCAATCAGCCCCAGCATTTT. Protein sequence: CASSIIGQAYSNQPQHF. Full variable domain (remainder filled in from reference TRBV28 and TRBJ1-5): DVKVTQSSRYLVKRTGEKVFLECVQDMDHENMFWYRQDPGLGLRLIYFSYDVKMKEKGDIPEGYSVSREKKERFSLILESASTNQTSMYLCASSIIGQAYSNQPQHFGDGTRLSIL.

The chain couples TRBV6-4 to TRBJ1-3; D call uncertain. Trimming took off 0 bases at V and 4 bases at J, with 13 bases between the two ends. The CDR3 is 16 amino acids. Germline values: CDR1 MRHNA, CDR2 SNTAGT. CDR3 in DNA: TGTGCCAGCAGTGACTCTGTAGGGAGTCTAGGAAACACCATATATTTT. This codes for CASSDSVGSLGNTIYF.

The chain recombines TRBV5-1 with TRBJ2-7, with D unresolved. The germline gives CDR1 SGHRS, CDR2 YFSETQ. Trimming shortened V by 4 bases and J by 0 bases, and 11 bases separated the two germline ends. The CDR3 is 14 residues long. This chain's CDR3 is CASSTPGNSYEQYF. The CDR3 nucleotides are TGCGCCAGCAGCACCCCAGGTAACTCCTACGAGCAGTACTTC.

This chain connects TRBV19 to TRBJ2-1, with a weak D call TRBD1 (5 bases). Germline V gene sequence: CDR1 LNHDA, CDR2 SQIVND (reference sequence). CDR3 length equals 15 residues. Trimming cost V 5 bases and J 6 bases, with 17 bases left between them. The CDR3 DNA follows: TGTGCCAGTAGTTTTCCGGCCCCAGGGCCCAATGAGCAGTTCTTC. This codes for CASSFPAPGPNEQFF.

In DNA, the CDR3 is TGTGCCATCAGAGATCGACAGGTTAACACTGAAGCTTTCTTT. Amino acid sequence: CAIRDRQVNTEAFF. This chain uses TRBV10-3 with TRBJ1-1; possibly TRBD1 for D (6 bases). CDR3 length: 14 residues. Trimming removed 6 bases from V and 2 bases from J, with 13 bases in between. Per the germline V gene, CDR1 is ENHRY and CDR2 is SYGVKD.

The CDR3 nucleotides read TGTGCCAGCATCAAAAGGGGGGGTTACGATACGCAGTATTTT. It yields the protein CASIKRGGYDTQYF. This chain links TRBV11-3 with TRBJ2-3, with TRBD2 as a possible D gene (7 bases). Trimming took 7 bases from V and 6 from J, leaving 17 bases between them. Germline V gene lookup returns CDR1 SGHNT and CDR2 YENEEA. The CDR3 runs 14 residues.

Written as DNA, the CDR3 is TGTGCCAGTAGCCCCAGCTCTGGAAACACCATATATTTT. Translating it yields CASSPSSGNTIYF. The V call is TRBV19, the J call TRBJ1-3; no definite D call. Trimming cost V 6 bases and J 0 bases, with 6 bases left between them. CDR1 is LNHDA and CDR2 is SQIVND in the germline V gene (reference sequence). The CDR3 sequence is 13 residues long.

The chain has TRBV19 and TRBJ1-4; tentatively, D is TRBD1 (6 bases). Germline CDR1 LNHDA, CDR2 SQIVND (reference sequence). The CDR3 is 14 amino acids. V was pared by 5 bases and J by 4 bases, with 11 bases between. The CDR3 bases are TGTGCCAGTAGTCGACAGGCAAATAATGAAAAACTGTTTTTT. Amino acids: CASSRQANNEKLFF. The full variable domain, completed using reference TRBV19 and TRBJ1-4, is DGGITQSPKYLFRKEGQNVTLSCEQNLNHDAMYWYRQDPGQGLRLIYYSQIVNDFQKGDIAEGYSVSREKKESFPLTVTSAQKNPTAFYLCASSRQANNEKLFFGSGTQLSVL.

This chain connects TRBV6-1 to TRBJ2-5; possibly TRBD1 for D (6 bases). Looked up from germline, CDR1 is MNHNS and CDR2 is SASEGT. V gave up 3 bases and J gave up 5 bases, with 13 bases separating them. CDR3 length equals 14 residues. The DNA of the CDR3 is TGTGCCAGCAGTGAGGGTGGGGGCTTTGAGACCCAGTACTTC. This translates into CASSEGGGFETQYF.

The rearrangement joins TRBV29-1 to TRBJ1-5; 10 positions agree with TRBD1. J was trimmed by 7 bases and V by 6 bases; bases with no gene match: 9. CDR1 is SQVTM and CDR2 is ANQGSEA in the germline V gene. The CDR3 sequence is 14 residues long. The chain's CDR3 is CSVWTGGAGQPQHF. The CDR3 DNA is TGCAGCGTGTGGACAGGGGGGGCAGGCCAGCCCCAGCATTTT.

This chain uses TRBV4-1 with TRBJ2-7, with no clear D. Germline V lookup: CDR1 MGHRA, CDR2 YSYEKL. The CDR3 covers 14 residues. V was cut by 0 bases and J by 0 bases, with 6 bases left in between. This chain's CDR3 is CASSQEHSSYEQYF. CDR3 sequence (DNA): TGCGCCAGCAGCCAAGAACACAGCTCCTACGAGCAGTACTTC.

The chain recombines TRBV27 with TRBJ2-7; TRBD1 aligns across 9 bases. Germline assignment: CDR1 MNHEY and CDR2 SMNVEV (reference sequence). The CDR3 covers 18 residues. V shed 0 bases, J shed 3 bases, and the junction held 12 bases outside the gene matches. The CDR3 DNA sequence: TGTGCCAGCAGTTTATCAGGGGCTGCGGGACAGGGTGGCTACGAGCAGTACTTC. Amino acid sequence: CASSLSGAAGQGGYEQYF.

The rearrangement links TRBV4-2 to TRBJ2-7; D possibly corresponds to TRBD2 (7 bases). Germline-derived CDR1 and CDR2 are LGHNA and YNFKEQ. V was pared by 1 base and J by 3 bases, with 13 bases between. This CDR3 contains 15 residues. CDR3 in amino acids: CASSQGGGGGYEQYF. As DNA, the CDR3 is TGTGCCAGCAGCCAAGGGGGCGGGGGCGGCTACGAGCAGTACTTC.

This chain joins TRBV11-2 and TRBJ1-2, with 9 bases that match TRBD1. CDR1 and CDR2 from the germline V gene are SGHAT and FQNNGV. Trimming at V came to 3 bases and at J to 2 bases, leaving 4 bases not matched to a gene. This CDR3 comprises 15 residues. The CDR3 DNA sequence: TGTGCCAGCAGCTTGGCACAGGGGGCGAACTATGGCTACACCTTC. It encodes CASSLAQGANYGYTF.

V gene TRBV5-1 combines with J gene TRBJ1-6; 7 bases align to TRBD1. The CDR3 runs 15 residues. Unmatched junction bases numbered 9, after V lost 4 bases and J lost 8 bases. Germline V gene lookup returns CDR1 SGHRS and CDR2 YFSETQ. CDR3 nucleotide sequence: TGCGCCAGCAGCCCGATCGACAGGGTAGATTCACCCCTCCACTTT. Protein sequence: CASSPIDRVDSPLHF.

This chain uses TRBV6-1 with TRBJ1-5; D gene uncertain. This CDR3 comprises 13 residues. V lost 1 base and J lost 6, with 7 bases in between. The germline CDR1 and CDR2 sequences are MNHNS and SASEGT. The CDR3 DNA follows: TGTGCCAGCAGTGAAGTTCGCAGTCAGCCCCAGCATTTT. This translates into CASSEVRSQPQHF.

This clone was seen a single time. CDR3 in amino acids: CASSQQGLGYTF. CDR3 DNA: TGTGCCAGCAGTCAACAGGGGTTGGGCTACACCTTC. The rearrangement joins TRBV28 to TRBJ1-2; 7 bases line up with TRBD1. The CDR3 covers 12 residues. Per germline, CDR1 MDHEN and CDR2 SYDVKM. After removal of 5 bases from V and 8 bases from J, the junction contained 5 bases not matched to a gene.

This clone was picked up one time. The rearrangement links TRBV11-3 to TRBJ2-3; TRBD2 agrees at 12 bases. Trimming cost V 3 bases and J 2 bases; bases outside gene matches: 9. The CDR3 is made up of 18 amino acids. CDR1 is SGHNT, CDR2 YENEEA, per germline. CDR3 nucleotide sequence: TGTGCCAGCAGCTTCCCCCATCGACTAGCGGGGGACACAGATACGCAGTATTTT. Its protein product is CASSFPHRLAGDTDTQYF.